This T cell receptor (beta chain) was sequenced during a study of T cell responses to AZD1222 COVID-19 vaccine. Points from the study as a whole: Repertoire sampling was restricted to post-peak T cell response timepoints. Vaccination with two AZD1222 doses was followed by a rise in Spike-specific TCR breadth and depth. Researchers report vaccine-associated CD4 TCRs spanning spike, with dominance at 160-218 and 743-854.

Some second doses came at about 4 weeks and others at about 12 weeks; these were pooled. The CDR3 extends over 13 amino acids. Looked up from germline, CDR1 is SGDLS and CDR2 is YYNGEE. V lost 3 bases, J lost 9 bases, and 15 bases lay in between. The method was immunoSEQ multiplex PCR; TCRdb's version includes in-frame clones alone and lacks a portion of them. The sample consists of fewer than 150,000 clones, roughly 91% of them appearing once. Worth noting for this clone: The antigen is undetermined.

Specimen: peripheral blood, collected 28 days after the second AZD1222 dose. V is TRBV9 and J is TRBJ2-5; D is undetermined. The origin of this receptor is an adult who received the AZD1222 COVID-19 vaccine. The CDR3 nucleotides read TGTGCCAGCAGCGCGACTTCTCCTGAGGCCCAGTACTTC. Its translation is CASSATSPEAQYF.